The clone carrying this TCR beta chain was detected ten times or more. The source of the sample is a study of T-cell reconstitution after alpha-beta-depleted transplantation in children. Unique molecular identifiers were incorporated when the TCRbeta library was constructed. From the PCR reads, TCRdb called clonotypes with MiXCR, one entry per CDR3 protein. Of about 360,000 distinct CDR3 sequences listed, roughly 14% are singletons. The CDR3 is 13 amino acids. Per the germline V gene, CDR1 is SEHNR and CDR2 is FQNEAQ (reference sequence). The V end was cut by 2 bases, the J end by 4 bases, with 8 bases between.

This chain joins TRBV7-9 and TRBJ1-1; possible D gene TRBD1, 5 bases. This TCR was sampled from a human donor who donated a stem cell graft to a child with Fanconi anemia. The sample consisted of PBMCs, taken from the stem cell graft. CDR3 sequence: CASSLSGTTEAFF. CDR3 DNA sequence: TGTGCCAGCAGCTTATCGGGGACCACTGAAGCTTTCTTT.